The sequence of this T cell receptor beta chain was determined in a study of T cells after yellow fever vaccination. V was pared by 0 bases and J by 0 bases, with 12 bases between. This CDR3 spans 16 amino acids. In germline, CDR1 is SGHVS, CDR2 FQNEAQ. TCRdb re-called the 5' RACE reads through MiXCR, storing one row per CDR3 protein. The sample lists some 350,000 distinct CDR3 sequences, under 7.5% seen once, with 15% in the top ten. The sample in question was PBMCs, obtained 5 days after the yellow fever booster vaccination. The receptor comes from a man under 40 who received the YFV17D yellow fever vaccine. This sequence joins TRBV7-8 and TRBJ2-7, with unresolved D. As DNA, the CDR3 is TGTGCCAGCAGCTTAGCCGGTGGATCTGGCTCCTACGAGCAGTACTTC. Translating gives CASSLAGGSGSYEQYF.